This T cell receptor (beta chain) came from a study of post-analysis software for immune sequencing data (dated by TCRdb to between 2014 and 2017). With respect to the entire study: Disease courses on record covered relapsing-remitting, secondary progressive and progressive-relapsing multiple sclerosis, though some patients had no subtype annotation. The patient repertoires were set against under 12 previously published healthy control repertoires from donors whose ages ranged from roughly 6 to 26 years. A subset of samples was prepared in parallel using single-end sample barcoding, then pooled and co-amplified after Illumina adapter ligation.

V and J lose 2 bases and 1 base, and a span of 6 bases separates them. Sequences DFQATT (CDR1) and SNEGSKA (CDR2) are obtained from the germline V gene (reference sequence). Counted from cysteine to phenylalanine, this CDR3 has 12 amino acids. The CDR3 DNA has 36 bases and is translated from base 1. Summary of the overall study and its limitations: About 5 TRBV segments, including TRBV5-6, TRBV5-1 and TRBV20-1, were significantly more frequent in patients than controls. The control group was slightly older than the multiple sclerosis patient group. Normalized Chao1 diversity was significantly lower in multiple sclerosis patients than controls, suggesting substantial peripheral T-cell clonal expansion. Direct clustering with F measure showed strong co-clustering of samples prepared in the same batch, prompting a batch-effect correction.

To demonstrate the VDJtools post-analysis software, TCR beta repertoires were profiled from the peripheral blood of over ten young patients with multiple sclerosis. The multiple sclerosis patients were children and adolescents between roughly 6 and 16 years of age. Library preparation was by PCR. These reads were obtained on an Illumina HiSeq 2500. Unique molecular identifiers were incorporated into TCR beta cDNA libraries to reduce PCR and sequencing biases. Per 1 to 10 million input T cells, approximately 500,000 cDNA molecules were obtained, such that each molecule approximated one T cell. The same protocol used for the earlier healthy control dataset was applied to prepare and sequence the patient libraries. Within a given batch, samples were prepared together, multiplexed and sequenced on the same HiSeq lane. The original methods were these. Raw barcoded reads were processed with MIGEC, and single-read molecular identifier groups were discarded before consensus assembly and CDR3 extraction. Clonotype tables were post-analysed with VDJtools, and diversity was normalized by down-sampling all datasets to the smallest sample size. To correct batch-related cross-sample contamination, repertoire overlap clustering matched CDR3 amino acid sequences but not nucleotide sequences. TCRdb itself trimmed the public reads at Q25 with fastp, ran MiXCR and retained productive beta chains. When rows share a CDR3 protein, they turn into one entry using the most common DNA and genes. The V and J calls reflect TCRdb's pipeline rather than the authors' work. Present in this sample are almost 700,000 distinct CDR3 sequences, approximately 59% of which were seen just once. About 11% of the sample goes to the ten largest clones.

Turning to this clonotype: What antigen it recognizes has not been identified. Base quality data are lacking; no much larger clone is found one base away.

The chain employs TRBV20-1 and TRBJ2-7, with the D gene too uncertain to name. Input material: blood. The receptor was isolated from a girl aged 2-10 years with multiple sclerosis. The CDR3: CSARWRSYEQYF. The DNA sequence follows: TGCAGTGCTAGATGGCGGTCCTACGAGCAGTACTTC.